Below are 30 T cell receptor beta chains sequenced from a single sample in a study of T cell repertoires in cytomegalovirus infection. MiXCR, applied by TCRdb to the reads, yields one record per CDR3 protein. This table holds approximately 600,000 distinct CDR3 sequences, just under 40% found once. No antigen has been identified for these receptors. Sequenced here: cultured PBMCs, sampled from culture after CMV antigen stimulation. Receptors were obtained from a human donor in good health (CMV status not recorded). Some clones in this sample may be carry-over from other donors' samples.

This clonotype has only a few counts. The chain recombines TRBV6-5 with TRBJ2-2; the D is unclear. The germline gives CDR1 MNHEY, CDR2 SVGAGI. V shed 2 bases and J shed 8 bases, with 9 bases lying between them. This CDR3 comprises 13 residues. The CDR3 coding sequence is TGTGCCAGCAGTTACAGGGTTAGGGGGGAGCTGTTTTTT. It translates to CASSYRVRGELFF.

The rearrangement joins TRBV7-8 to TRBJ1-5, with D possibly TRBD1 on 5 matching bases. Per germline, CDR1 SGHVS and CDR2 FQNEAQ. The CDR3 runs 17 residues. Trimming pared 2 bases from V and 1 base from J, leaving 15 bases between. The CDR3, as DNA: TGTGCCAGCAGCTTAAACAGGAGGTTTGAAAGCAATCAGCCCCAGCATTTT. This encodes CASSLNRRFESNQPQHF.

The chain employs TRBV2 and TRBJ2-4; TRBD2 might be the D (6 bases). CDR1 and CDR2 (germline): SNHLY, FYNNEI. V lost 7 bases and J 6 bases, leaving 13 bases between the germline ends. The CDR3 runs to 13 residues. The CDR3, as DNA: TGTGCCAGCAAGTGGAGGGTCGGAAACATTCAGTACTTC. This encodes CASKWRVGNIQYF.

This chain joins TRBV6-1 and TRBJ2-5; D tentatively fits TRBD1 or TRBD2 (5 bases each). CDR1 and CDR2 from the germline V gene are MNHNS and SASEGT. The V gene lost 1 base and the J gene lost 3 bases, with 15 bases spanning the gap. CDR3 length: 16 amino acids. The CDR3 reads CASSEGRDWDEETQYF. The CDR3 region has the DNA TGTGCCAGCAGTGAAGGAAGGGATTGGGACGAAGAGACCCAGTACTTC.

This clonotype appeared once. Germline is not matched at one junction end, which may reflect a read error. The chain joins TRBV7-2 to TRBJ1-1; the D gene is possibly TRBD1 (5 bases). The CDR3 has 13 residues. The germline CDR1 and CDR2 sequences are SGHTA and FQGNSA. The CDR3 nucleotides read TGTGCCAGCAACTTAGTACAGGATACTGAAGCTTTCTTT. Translated, it gives CASNLVQDTEAFF.

The chain links TRBV7-6 to TRBJ1-4, with TRBD1 identical over 8 bases. Trimming took 1 base from V and 8 from J; bases not matched to a gene: 6. Germline values: CDR1 SGHVS, CDR2 FNYEAQ. The CDR3 runs to 15 residues. CDR3 sequence reads: CASSLDRDRKEKLFF. Here the CDR3 DNA reads TGTGCCAGCAGCTTAGACAGGGACAGGAAAGAAAAACTGTTTTTT. The full variable domain, in which reference TRBV7-6 and TRBJ1-4 provide the parts outside the CDR3, is GAGVSQSPRYKVTKRGQDVALRCDPISGHVSLYWYRQALGQGPEFLTYFNYEAQQDKSGLPNDRFSAERPEGSISTLTIQRTEQRDSAMYRCASSLDRDRKEKLFFGSGTQLSVL.

The chain employs TRBV28 and TRBJ2-5; D unresolved. The germline CDR1 and CDR2 sequences are MDHEN and SYDVKM. This CDR3 is built from 14 residues. The V gene lost 5 bases and the J gene lost 5 bases, with 15 bases spanning the gap. CDR3 sequence reads: CASSRNTDSETQYF. CDR3 sequence (DNA): TGTGCCAGCAGTCGAAACACCGATTCGGAGACCCAGTACTTC.

This chain uses TRBV19 with TRBJ2-7, with unresolved D. Germline assignment: CDR1 LNHDA and CDR2 SQIVND (reference sequence). V dropped 2 bases and J dropped 6 bases, with 14 bases sitting between them. CDR3 size: 14 residues. The DNA for the CDR3 is TGTGCCAGTAGTATAAACCGGAATCGTGTCGAGCAGTACTTC. Its translation: CASSINRNRVEQYF.

The table lists this clonotype with a few counts. The J gene is TRBJ2-4, the V gene TRBV6-2 or TRBV6-3; D gene unclear. In germline, CDR1 is MNHEY, CDR2 SVGEGT. With 0 bases removed from V and 12 bases from J, the gap between germline ends came to 27 bases. CDR3 length equals 18 residues. Here the CDR3 DNA reads TGTGCCAGCAGTTACTCGGACCAGAACCCGCAGGCCCTCAAGGATCAGTACTTC. Translated: CASSYSDQNPQALKDQYF.

The rearrangement joins TRBV5-4 to TRBJ2-1, with 10 bases fitting TRBD2. Germline loops: CDR1 SGHNT, CDR2 YYREEE (reference sequence). Trimming removed 1 base from V and 6 bases from J; junction bases left unmatched: 7. This CDR3 has 16 residues. CDR3 loop: CASSLRIGLAANEQFF. DNA for the CDR3: TGTGCCAGCAGCTTGAGAATAGGACTAGCGGCCAATGAGCAGTTCTTC.

This clonotype occurred a few times. The chain is built from TRBV5-5 and TRBJ2-1; no reliable D call. This CDR3 contains 15 residues. CDR1 SGHKS and CDR2 YYEKEE come from the germline V gene (reference sequence). The V end was cut by 4 bases, the J end by 3 bases, with 14 bases between. In nucleotides, the CDR3 is TGTGCCAGCAGCCCCGAGGCGGCTTTCTACAATGAGCAGTTCTTC. As protein: CASSPEAAFYNEQFF.

The rearrangement joins TRBV20-1 to TRBJ1-5; D not resolved. The CDR3 extends over 13 amino acids. The germline V gene has CDR1 DFQATT and CDR2 SNEGSKA (reference sequence). V dropped 5 bases and J dropped 1 base, with 9 bases sitting between them. CDR3 region: CSAASDSNQPQHF. As DNA, the CDR3 is TGCAGTGCTGCCTCGGACAGCAATCAGCCCCAGCATTTT.

The chain uses TRBV25-1 and TRBJ2-5; the D is unclear. The germline V and J ends were trimmed by 4 bases and 5 bases, with 17 bases remaining between them. The germline gives CDR1 MGHDK, CDR2 SYGVNS. The CDR3 has 15 residues. CDR3 loop: CASSGTGTLGETQYF. The CDR3 DNA sequence: TGTGCCAGCAGTGGGACGGGCACCCTGGGGGAGACCCAGTACTTC.

This clonotype was observed many times. The chain links TRBV7-2 to TRBJ2-5, with TRBD2 matching 14 bases. This CDR3 comprises 17 residues. Germline CDR1 SGHTA, CDR2 FQGNSA. Germline trimming cut 5 bases from V and 1 base from J; bases unmatched to any gene: 6. The CDR3 loop is CASSTGTSGGLQETQYF. The CDR3 DNA is TGTGCCAGCAGCACCGGGACTAGCGGGGGCCTCCAAGAGACCCAGTACTTC. Variable domain in full (rest from reference TRBV7-2 and TRBJ2-5): GAGVSQSPSNKVTEKGKDVELRCDPISGHTALYWYRQSLGQGLEFLIYFQGNSAPDKSGLPSDRFSAERTGGSVSTLTIQRTQQEDSAVYLCASSTGTSGGLQETQYFGPGTRLLVL.

This clonotype has just a few counts. The chain couples TRBV7-6 to TRBJ1-2; 7 bases are a match to TRBD1. Germline assignment: CDR1 SGHVS and CDR2 FNYEAQ. V lost 5 bases to trimming and J lost 4 bases; unmatched junction nucleotides: 4. This CDR3 has 13 residues. The CDR3 loop is CASSPQGIYGYTF. The CDR3 DNA reads TGTGCCAGCAGCCCACAGGGGATCTATGGCTACACCTTC.

This clonotype turned up a few times. V gene TRBV28 combines with J gene TRBJ2-7; tentative D call: TRBD1 (6 bases). There are 13 residues in the CDR3. Trimming left V 6 bases short and J 5 bases short, with 14 bases between. Germline V gene sequence: CDR1 MDHEN, CDR2 SYDVKM. In DNA, the CDR3 is TGTGCCAGCAGCATACAGGGAGCGGACGAGCAGTACTTC. Translation: CASSIQGADEQYF.

There are many counts of this clonotype. The chain combines TRBV7-2 with TRBJ1-5, with 8 nucleotides matching TRBD1. The CDR3 runs to 15 residues. The J segment lost 2 bases and the V segment lost 4 bases, leaving 4 bases of the junction unmatched. Germline V gene sequence: CDR1 SGHTA, CDR2 FQGNSA. The CDR3 nucleotides are TGTGCCAGCAGCTCCGGACAGGGAGGCAATCAGCCCCAGCATTTT. Amino acids: CASSSGQGGNQPQHF. Drawing the rest from reference TRBV7-2 and TRBJ1-5, the complete variable domain is GAGVSQSPSNKVTEKGKDVELRCDPISGHTALYWYRQSLGQGLEFLIYFQGNSAPDKSGLPSDRFSAERTGGSVSTLTIQRTQQEDSAVYLCASSSGQGGNQPQHFGDGTRLSIL.

This sequence joins TRBV6-8 and TRBJ1-1; no firm D call. Germline V gene data show CDR1 as MNHGY and CDR2 as SAAAGT. The CDR3 consists of 14 residues. Deletions cut 6 bases from V and 1 base from J, with 12 bases between. The CDR3 bases are TGTGCCAGCAGCTATGCTATTACGAACACTGAAGCTTTCTTT. This translates into CASSYAITNTEAFF.

The J gene is TRBJ2-7, the V gene TRBV7-3; 7 bases match TRBD2. The CDR3 extends over 15 amino acids. The V gene's germline CDR1 is SGHTA and CDR2 FQGTGA. V shed 0 bases, J shed 2 bases, and the junction held 4 bases outside the gene matches. CDR3 region: CASSLTGGSTYEQYF. CDR3 DNA sequence: TGTGCCAGCAGCTTAACGGGCGGGAGTACCTACGAGCAGTACTTC.

This clonotype has just one count. The chain joins TRBV15 to TRBJ2-1; 7 nucleotides align to TRBD2. The germline gives CDR1 LNHNV, CDR2 YYDKDF (reference sequence). The trim removed 0 bases at V and 12 bases at J, leaving 11 bases unmatched. This CDR3 has 15 amino acids. Here the CDR3 DNA reads TGTGCCACCAGCAGAGATCAATCTCTTTCGGGGGGGCAGTTCTTC. As protein: CATSRDQSLSGGQFF.

This clonotype has only a few counts. The V and J genes are TRBV7-2 and TRBJ2-1, with D maybe TRBD2 (6 bases). The V and J ends lost 5 bases and 6 bases respectively, with 17 bases between them. Per germline, CDR1 SGHTA and CDR2 FQGNSA. This CDR3 is 15 amino acids long. The chain's CDR3 is CASSPGGSGLNEQFF. CDR3 sequence (DNA): TGTGCCAGCAGCCCTGGGGGTAGCGGCCTCAATGAGCAGTTCTTC.

The chain carries TRBV7-2 and TRBJ2-1; 15 bases are shared with TRBD2. Trimming at V came to 5 bases and at J to 6 bases, leaving 8 bases not matched to a gene. The germline V gene has CDR1 SGHTA and CDR2 FQGNSA. The CDR3 has 17 amino acids. CDR3 sequence: CASSPGTSGGPRNEQFF. Here the CDR3 DNA reads TGTGCCAGCAGCCCTGGGACTAGCGGGGGGCCTCGCAATGAGCAGTTCTTC.

This chain links TRBV20-1 with TRBJ1-2; no clear D gene. Germline CDR1 DFQATT, CDR2 SNEGSKA (reference sequence). The ends were cut back, 0 bases at V and 8 bases at J, with 10 bases in the middle. CDR3 length: 12 residues. The CDR3 nucleotides are TGCAGTGCTAGAGATCCACAGCGCGGCTACACCTTC. Residues: CSARDPQRGYTF.

As concerns this clonotype: Its ends do not fully match the called genes, so a read error is possible. The V gene is TRBV7-8, the J gene TRBJ1-4, with 7 bases identical to TRBD1. Per the germline V gene, CDR1 is SGHVS and CDR2 is FQNEAQ. CDR3 size: 11 residues. This CDR3 reads CASSLGTDELF. The CDR3 DNA follows: TGTGCCAGCAGCTTGGGGACAGACGAGCTTTTT.

This chain joins TRBV30 and TRBJ2-3; unclear D gene. Per the germline V gene, CDR1 is GTSNPN and CDR2 is SVGIG (reference sequence). The CDR3 loop spans 13 amino acids. V was pared by 0 bases and J by 5 bases, with 9 bases between. The CDR3 here is CAWSVTRVDTQYF. The CDR3 DNA sequence: TGTGCCTGGAGTGTAACCCGCGTAGATACGCAGTATTTT.

This rearrangement joins TRBV7-2 to TRBJ2-7; D unresolved. The CDR3 spans 15 residues. The germline V gene has CDR1 SGHTA and CDR2 FQGNSA. V was clipped by 5 bases and J by 3 bases, with 17 bases between them. The CDR3 DNA reads as TGTGCCAGCAGCCCAAGTAGCCTACCGAACTACGAGCAGTACTTC. Translating gives CASSPSSLPNYEQYF.

CDR3 coding DNA: TGTGCCAGCAGGGGGGCCGAGGAGACCCAGTACTTC. Residues: CASRGAEETQYF. The V call is TRBV6-1, the J call TRBJ2-5, with D maybe TRBD1 (6 bases). V lost 6 bases to trimming and J lost 5 bases, with 10 bases between them. The CDR3 covers 12 residues. The V gene's germline CDR1 is MNHNS and CDR2 SASEGT.

The chain links TRBV6-6 to TRBJ2-1, with 8 bases identical to TRBD2. CDR1 is MNHNY and CDR2 is SVGAGI in the germline V gene (reference sequence). V trimming: 6 bases; J trimming: 4 bases; junction bases outside the gene matches: 11. There are 16 residues in the CDR3. CDR3 residues: CASRDSGGPLYNEQFF. The CDR3, as DNA: TGTGCCAGCAGGGACTCGGGAGGGCCCCTTTACAATGAGCAGTTCTTC.

The CDR3 nucleotides are TGCGCCAGCAGTGCCCAGGGACTAGCGGCTAGCACAGATACGCAGTATTTT. Amino acids: CASSAQGLAASTDTQYF. This rearrangement joins TRBV10-2 to TRBJ2-3; 11 bases agree with TRBD2. The CDR3 is made up of 17 amino acids. Germline V lookup: CDR1 WSHSY, CDR2 SAAADI. Trimming at V came to 4 bases and at J to 0 bases, leaving 6 bases not matched to a gene.

The rearrangement links TRBV12-3 or TRBV12-4 to TRBJ2-1, with D possibly being TRBD2 (5 bases). This CDR3 has 14 amino acids. Trimming cost V 8 bases and J 5 bases, with 16 bases left between them. This CDR3 is CASRLGSGNNEQFF. The DNA of the CDR3 is TGTGCCAGCCGATTAGGGAGCGGAAACAATGAGCAGTTCTTC.